The subject of this entry is one T cell receptor beta chain. Its antigen remains unknown. This entry comes from a study of CD4 T cells in relation to SARS-CoV-2 and coronaviruses. Study information: After less than eleven days of antigen culture, PBMC TCR beta CDR3s were sequenced. Broader study findings: Crossreactivity was assessed only for spike protein, not other viral proteins. About 65% of donors had memory CD4+ clonotypes crossrecognizing SARS-CoV-2 and common cold coronavirus spike.

Clones were sequenced by immunoSEQ multiplex PCR, and TCRdb holds only the in-frame ones, with some missing. The sample includes around 24,000 clones, more than 60% of them seen just once. CDR1 SGHTA and CDR2 FQGNSA come from the germline V gene. The CDR3 length is 15 residues. The germline V and J ends were trimmed by 1 base and 2 bases, with 12 bases remaining between them. The unexposed donors gave CD4+ T cells in about 2011-2018, prior to COVID-19. After nine to ten days of culture, CD4+ T cells were isolated. Cultures held some 2.1 million PBMCs per well with around 10 IU/ml IL-2. J is TRBJ2-7 and V is TRBV7-2; D is ambiguous. Source material: CD4+ T cells from PBMCs, cultured in vitro. The clonotype was recovered from a human donor in good health. CDR3 sequence reads: CASSLEGVRTYEQYF. CDR3 sequence (DNA): TGTGCCAGCAGCTTAGAAGGTGTCAGGACCTACGAGCAGTACTTC.